This T cell receptor beta chain was recovered during a study of long-term antiretroviral therapy in people with HIV. Study overall: Specimens dating back about a decade before the 2015 immediate-ART recommendation are the oldest included. Study outcomes and limitations: HIV repertoires covered narrower CDR3 length ranges than controls did. Diversity increased after ART yet remained lower than in transplant donor controls. Dominating the repertoire at all time points were the clones that expanded before ART.

Version v3.0 of the immunoSEQ assay ran at survey level. Sequenced by immunoSEQ multiplex PCR; TCRdb stores in-frame clones only, minus some. The sample includes 15,000 or so clones, 65% to 80% of them seen just once. Only one count was recorded for this clone. Its antigen is undetermined. This CDR3 is built from 11 residues. CDR1 is SQVTM, CDR2 ANQGSEA, per germline. The germline V and J ends were trimmed by 3 bases and 0 bases, with 0 bases remaining between them. The chain links TRBV29-1 to TRBJ2-1; D not resolved. The input for sequencing was unsorted PBMCs, taken 3.1 years after starting antiretroviral therapy. The TCR sequence derives from a man between 40 and 49 years old with HIV. CDR3 nucleotides: TGCAGCGTTGACTCCTACAATGAGCAGTTCTTC. Encoded protein: CSVDSYNEQFF.